The clone carrying this TCR beta chain was detected once. The antigen remains unidentified. This specimen belongs to a study of Ad26.COV2.S vaccination and SARS-CoV-2 variants. Findings of the study overall: Among vaccine recipients, spike-specific TCR breadth exceeded that of placebo recipients. Whether participants received vaccine or placebo, their non-spike TCR breadth was similar.

Treatment described: some 19 received Ad26.COV2.S at low or high dose, single or two shots; 5 received placebo; per-sample allocation not given. The samples were gathered on day 63 after the first injection of vaccine or placebo. The study used a vaccine consisting of an Ad26 vector that expressed Wuhan-strain SARS-CoV-2 spike. TCRdb's table, derived via immunoSEQ multiplex PCR, lists solely in-frame clones and lacks some. The profile shows 300,000 to 350,000 clones, roughly 90% of them singletons. Sample: peripheral blood, taken in a trial of Ad26.COV2.S vaccine versus placebo. This receptor was obtained from a person aged 18-60 years who received the Ad26.COV2.S COVID-19 vaccine or a placebo.

CDR3 DNA sequence: TGCGCCAGCAGCCCGGGACAAATGAGTTCGAACACTGAAGCTTTCTTT. This encodes CASSPGQMSSNTEAFF. The V call is TRBV5-1, the J call TRBJ1-1, with D maybe TRBD1 (6 bases). Trimming took 4 bases from V and 1 from J, leaving 17 bases between them. Germline lookup yields CDR1 SGHRS and CDR2 YFSETQ. The CDR3 is 16 amino acids.